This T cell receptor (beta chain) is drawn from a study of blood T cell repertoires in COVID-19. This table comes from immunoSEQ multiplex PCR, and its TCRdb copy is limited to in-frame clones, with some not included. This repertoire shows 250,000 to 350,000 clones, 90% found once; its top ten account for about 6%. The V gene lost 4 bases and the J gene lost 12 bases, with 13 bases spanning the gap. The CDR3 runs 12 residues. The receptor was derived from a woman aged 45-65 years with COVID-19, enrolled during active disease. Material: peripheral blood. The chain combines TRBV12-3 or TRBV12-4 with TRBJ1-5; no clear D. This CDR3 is CASSSNMKSQHF. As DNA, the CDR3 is TGTGCCAGCAGTTCCAACATGAAAAGCCAGCATTTT.